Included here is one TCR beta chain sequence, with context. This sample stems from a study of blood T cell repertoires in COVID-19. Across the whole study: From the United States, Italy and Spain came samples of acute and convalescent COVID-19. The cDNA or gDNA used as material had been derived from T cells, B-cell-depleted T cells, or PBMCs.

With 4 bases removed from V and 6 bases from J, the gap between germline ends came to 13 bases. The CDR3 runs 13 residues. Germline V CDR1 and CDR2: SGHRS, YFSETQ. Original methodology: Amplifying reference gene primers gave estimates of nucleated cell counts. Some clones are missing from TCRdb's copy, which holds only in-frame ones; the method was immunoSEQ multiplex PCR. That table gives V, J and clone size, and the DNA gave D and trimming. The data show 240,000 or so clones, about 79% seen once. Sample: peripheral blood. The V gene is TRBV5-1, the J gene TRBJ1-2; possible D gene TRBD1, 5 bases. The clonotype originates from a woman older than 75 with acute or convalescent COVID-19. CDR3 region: CASSPGGDNGYTF. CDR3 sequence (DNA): TGCGCCAGCAGCCCTGGGGGGGATAATGGCTACACCTTC.